The present TCR beta chain was sequenced within a study of T cell repertoires in cytomegalovirus infection. The wider study: It can be stated that public TCR beta signatures indicated CMV infection as well as a matching HLA type. Study conclusions and caveats: The ex vivo response was dominated by HLA-C-restricted CMV-specific TCR beta clonotypes. Individuals carrying CMV plus the relevant HLA were identified by cumulative frequency of public TCR beta families.

At least ten counts were recorded for this clonotype. Its antigen is as yet unknown. TCRdb reprocessed the reads with MiXCR, giving one entry per CDR3 protein. The data contain approximately 500,000 distinct CDR3 sequences, 15% to 20% of them singletons. Germline V CDR1 and CDR2: MDHEN, SYDVKM. The CDR3 spans 14 residues. Trimming removed 3 bases from V and 7 bases from J, with 15 bases in between. This chain links TRBV28 with TRBJ1-1, with a possible D match to TRBD1 (5 bases). The TCR was taken from a human donor in good health (CMV status not recorded). Some clones in this sample may be carry-over from other donors' samples. The specimen sequenced was CD8+ T cells from PBMCs. CDR3 amino acids: CASSFFRGVGEAFF. The CDR3, as DNA: TGTGCCAGCAGTTTCTTCCGGGGGGTGGGTGAAGCTTTCTTT. Looking up the rest from reference TRBV28 and TRBJ1-1 gives the full variable domain: DVKVTQSSRYLVKRTGEKVFLECVQDMDHENMFWYRQDPGLGLRLIYFSYDVKMKEKGDIPEGYSVSREKKERFSLILESASTNQTSMYLCASSFFRGVGEAFFGQGTRLTVV.